These 10 T cell receptor beta chains came from one sample sequenced in a study of T-cell memory formation after mild COVID-19. MiXCR was run by TCRdb on the 5' RACE reads, yielding one entry per CDR3 protein. The sample shows fewer than 650,000 distinct CDR3 sequences, 20% to 25% of them seen only once. The sequenced sample was PBMCs or a T cell subset sorted from them (not recorded which). Receptors originate from an adult woman who had mild COVID-19 (a few samples of this study predate the infection). Cell type and time point are not known.

This sequence joins TRBV5-1 and TRBJ2-3, with D maybe TRBD1 (5 bases). The germline gives CDR1 SGHRS, CDR2 YFSETQ. V was cut by 0 bases and J by 2 bases, with 10 bases left in between. This CDR3 region has 15 residues. The CDR3 reads CASSLGATDTDTQYF. The CDR3, as DNA: TGCGCCAGCAGCTTGGGGGCGACAGACACAGATACGCAGTATTTT. The complete variable domain, with remaining parts taken from reference TRBV5-1 and TRBJ2-3, reads KAGVTQTPRYLIKTRGQQVTLSCSPISGHRSVSWYQQTPGQGLQFLFEYFSETQRNKGNFPGRFSGRQFSNSRSEMNVSTLELGDSALYLCASSLGATDTDTQYFGPGTRLTVL.

This clonotype has more than one count but fewer than ten. The rearrangement links TRBV13 to TRBJ1-2; D is uncertain. The germline V and J ends were trimmed by 4 bases and 0 bases, with 12 bases remaining between them. Germline CDR1 PRHDT, CDR2 FYEKMQ (reference sequence). The CDR3 runs 15 residues. CDR3: CASSSGREPNYGYTF. CDR3 DNA: TGTGCCAGCAGCTCAGGAAGGGAGCCTAACTATGGCTACACCTTC.

This chain links TRBV7-9 with TRBJ1-2; TRBD1 matches 7 bases. Germline V gene data show CDR1 as SEHNR and CDR2 as FQNEAQ (reference sequence). There are 15 residues in the CDR3. The ends lost 2 bases at V and 4 bases at J; junction bases unmatched: 7. CDR3 DNA sequence: TGTGCCAGCAGCTTAAAGGCAGGGGGTGCCTATGGCTACACCTTC. It yields the protein CASSLKAGGAYGYTF.

The rearrangement uses TRBV5-5 and TRBJ2-1; D is perhaps TRBD1 (5 bases). V was trimmed by 0 bases and J by 6 bases, leaving 13 bases between them. The CDR3 is 15 amino acids. Germline V gene sequence: CDR1 SGHKS, CDR2 YYEKEE (reference sequence). This CDR3 is CASSLGQQNLNEQFF. The CDR3 DNA reads as TGTGCCAGCAGCTTGGGACAGCAAAACCTCAATGAGCAGTTCTTC.

This clonotype was detected a few times. V and J are TRBV7-2 and TRBJ2-5, with D maybe TRBD2 (5 bases). CDR1 is SGHTA, CDR2 FQGNSA, per germline. The V end was cut by 1 base, the J end by 1 base, with 16 bases between. This CDR3 is 17 amino acids long. The CDR3 spells CASSLVPSSPFQETQYF. CDR3 coding DNA: TGTGCCAGCAGCTTAGTCCCTAGCTCACCTTTCCAAGAGACCCAGTACTTC.

The chain uses TRBV9 and TRBJ2-7, with D maybe TRBD2 (5 bases). CDR1 is SGDLS and CDR2 is YYNGEE in the germline V gene. Trimming removed 4 bases from V and 2 bases from J, with 16 bases in between. The CDR3 contains 15 residues. CDR3 in DNA: TGTGCCAGCAGCCCTTCCCCGGACTGGACCTACGAGCAGTACTTC. Encoded protein: CASSPSPDWTYEQYF. The variable domain in full, with the rest retrieved from reference TRBV9 and TRBJ2-7, is DSGVTQTPKHLITATGQRVTLRCSPRSGDLSVYWYQQSLDQGLQFLIQYYNGEERAKGNILERFSAQQFPDLHSELNLSSLELGDSALYFCASSPSPDWTYEQYFGPGTRLTVT.

V and J are TRBV6-6 and TRBJ1-4; D gene ambiguous. The CDR3 extends over 14 amino acids. Trimming took off 4 bases at V and 4 bases at J, with 10 bases between the two ends. Germline V gene data show CDR1 as MNHNY and CDR2 as SVGAGI (reference sequence). CDR3 region: CASSLDGRNEKLFF. The CDR3 region has the DNA TGTGCCAGCAGTTTGGACGGACGTAATGAAAAACTGTTTTTT.

This clonotype was picked up a small number of times. V usage is TRBV4-1 and J usage is TRBJ1-2, with D hard to call. Trimming took off 4 bases at V and 4 bases at J, with 13 bases between the two ends. This CDR3 contains 14 residues. Germline loops: CDR1 MGHRA, CDR2 YSYEKL. CDR3 region: CASSPQEELYGYTF. Written as DNA, the CDR3 is TGCGCCAGCAGCCCCCAGGAGGAACTCTATGGCTACACCTTC.

This chain uses TRBV19 with TRBJ2-1; TRBD1 or TRBD2 may be the D gene (7 bases each). V lost 7 bases and J lost 2, with 18 bases in between. The CDR3 sequence is 16 residues long. Germline loops: CDR1 LNHDA, CDR2 SQIVND (reference sequence). CDR3 in DNA: TGTGCCAGTAAGGGGGGAGGGGGCAACCCCTACAATGAGCAGTTCTTC. Its translation: CASKGGGGNPYNEQFF.

The chain uses TRBV11-3 and TRBJ2-1, with 12 positions matching TRBD2. From germline, CDR1 is SGHNT and CDR2 YENEEA. The CDR3 totals 14 residues. V lost 3 bases, J lost 7 bases, and 1 base stayed unmatched. The CDR3 loop reads CASSFTSGRNEQFF. CDR3 DNA sequence: TGTGCCAGCAGCTTTACTAGCGGGAGGAATGAGCAGTTCTTC.